This record concerns one T cell receptor beta chain sequence. This CDR3 is 13 amino acids long. Germline CDR1 is SGHRS and CDR2 is YFSETQ. The V and J ends lost 4 bases and 1 base respectively, with 7 bases between them. The data derive from a study of T cell responses to AZD1222 COVID-19 vaccine. Measured with immunoSEQ multiplex PCR; TCRdb has only the in-frame clones, and not every one. The data show more than 85,000 clones, roughly nine tenths seen once. Sequences were derived from peripheral blood, sampled on day 0 of AZD1222 vaccination. The chain has TRBV5-1 and TRBJ2-3; no definite D call. The sequence came from an adult in good health. CDR3 protein: CASSIPGTDTQYF. Written as DNA, the CDR3 is TGCGCCAGCAGCATCCCTGGCACAGATACGCAGTATTTT.